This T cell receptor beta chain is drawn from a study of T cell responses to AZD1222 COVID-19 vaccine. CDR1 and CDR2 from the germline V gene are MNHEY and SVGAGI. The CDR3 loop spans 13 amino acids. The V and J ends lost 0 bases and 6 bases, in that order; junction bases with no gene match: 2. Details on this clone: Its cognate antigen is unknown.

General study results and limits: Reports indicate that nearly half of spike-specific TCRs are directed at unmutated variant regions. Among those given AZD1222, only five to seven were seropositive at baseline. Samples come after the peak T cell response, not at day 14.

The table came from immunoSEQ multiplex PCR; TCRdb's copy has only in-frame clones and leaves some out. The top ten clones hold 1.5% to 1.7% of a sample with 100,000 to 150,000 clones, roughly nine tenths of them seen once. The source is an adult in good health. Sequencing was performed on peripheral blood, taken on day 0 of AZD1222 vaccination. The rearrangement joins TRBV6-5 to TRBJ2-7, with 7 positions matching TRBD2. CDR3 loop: CASSYSRGSEQYF. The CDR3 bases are TGTGCCAGCAGTTACTCGCGGGGGAGCGAGCAGTACTTC.